The 10 T cell receptor beta chains presented below share a single source sample, sequenced in a study of T cell repertoires in cytomegalovirus infection. TCRdb passed the reads through MiXCR, listing each CDR3 protein once. The profile covers 200,000 to 300,000 distinct CDR3 sequences, with roughly an eighth appearing a single time and 8.8% taken by the ten largest. The sequenced material came from PBMCs. These TCRs come from a human donor in good health (CMV status not recorded). Some clones in this sample may be carry-over from other donors' samples.

This chain joins TRBV20-1 and TRBJ1-5; 9 bases match TRBD1. Germline CDR1 is DFQATT and CDR2 is SNEGSKA (reference sequence). The CDR3 sequence is 14 residues long. V was clipped by 1 base and J by 6 bases; unmatched bases: 4. The DNA of the CDR3 is TGCAGTGCTAGAGGGCCACAGGGGGCTCAGCCCCAGCATTTT. This translates into CSARGPQGAQPQHF.

The rearrangement uses TRBV7-3 and TRBJ2-1; 12 nucleotides agree with TRBD2. The CDR3 has 17 residues. With 1 base clipped from V and 9 bases from J, the junction kept 10 bases outside the gene matches. Germline lookup yields CDR1 SGHTA and CDR2 FQGTGA. The CDR3, as DNA: TGTGCCAGCAGCTTAAGGGGGGCTAGCGGGGGGGCCAGTGAGCAGTTCTTC. Its protein is CASSLRGASGGASEQFF.

This clonotype was detected a few times. The DNA of the CDR3 is TGTGCCAGCAGTTTAAAGGGGCCGACCTACGAGCAGTACTTC. Translated, it gives CASSLKGPTYEQYF. This rearrangement joins TRBV28 to TRBJ2-7; D possibly corresponds to TRBD1 (5 bases). The V end was cut by 2 bases, the J end by 2 bases, with 10 bases between. The CDR3 has 14 residues. Germline CDR1 reads MDHEN; CDR2 reads SYDVKM.

V and J are TRBV7-9 and TRBJ2-7, with D unresolved. This CDR3 spans 14 amino acids. Germline loops: CDR1 SEHNR, CDR2 FQNEAQ (reference sequence). V was trimmed by 3 bases and J by 2 bases, leaving 11 bases between them. The CDR3 sequence is CASSFHGPTYEQYF. For the CDR3, the DNA is TGTGCCAGCAGCTTCCACGGGCCGACCTACGAGCAGTACTTC. Full variable domain (outside the CDR3, taken from reference TRBV7-9 and TRBJ2-7): DTGVSQNPRHKITKRGQNVTFRCDPISEHNRLYWYRQTLGQGPEFLTYFQNEAQLEKSRLLSDRFSAERPKGSFSTLEIQRTEQGDSAMYLCASSFHGPTYEQYFGPGTRLTVT.

The chain is built from TRBV5-4 and TRBJ1-1; D ambiguous. With 0 bases removed from V and 4 bases from J, the gap between germline ends came to 10 bases. From germline, CDR1 is SGHNT and CDR2 YYREEE (reference sequence). The CDR3 has 14 residues. The CDR3 DNA sequence: TGTGCCAGCAGCTTGGAGGGATTGGGCACTGAAGCTTTCTTT. Its translation is CASSLEGLGTEAFF.

The sample holds many counts of this clonotype. The chain carries TRBV4-1 and TRBJ1-1, with a possible D match to TRBD1 (6 bases). Germline lookup yields CDR1 MGHRA and CDR2 YSYEKL. The CDR3 runs to 16 residues. Trimming removed 3 bases at V and 1 base at J, with 15 bases between. The CDR3 DNA is TGCGCCAGCAGCCAGGCCCCGGGACAAACGAACACTGAAGCTTTCTTT. It codes for CASSQAPGQTNTEAFF.

The genes are TRBV6-1 and TRBJ1-2, with D maybe TRBD1 (6 bases). There are 14 residues in the CDR3. Trimming shortened V by 5 bases and J by 4 bases, and 14 bases separated the two germline ends. Germline V CDR1 and CDR2: MNHNS, SASEGT. Written as DNA, the CDR3 is TGTGCCAGCAGTTACGATCGGGGGCGCTATGGCTACACCTTC. It yields the protein CASSYDRGRYGYTF.

On this clonotype: This may be a read error: a much more frequent sequence differs by one nucleotide. The V and J genes are TRBV6-1 and TRBJ1-4, with TRBD1 identical over 8 bases. This CDR3 has 14 amino acids. Per germline, CDR1 MNHNS and CDR2 SASEGT. The CDR3 protein is CVSSYGQGREKLFF. Written as DNA, the CDR3 is TGTGTCAGCAGTTACGGACAGGGTAGGGAAAAACTGTTTTTT.

This clonotype came up many times. The rearrangement uses TRBV28 and TRBJ2-3; 9 bases are shared with TRBD1. The CDR3 loop spans 15 amino acids. V was clipped by 3 bases and J by 6 bases; unmatched bases: 7. Germline loops: CDR1 MDHEN, CDR2 SYDVKM. CDR3 sequence: CASSFSGTGYDTQYF. The CDR3 DNA reads TGTGCCAGCAGTTTCTCCGGGACAGGGTATGATACGCAGTATTTT.

The CDR3, as DNA: TGTGCCAGTAGCCCGACGGGCGGGTTTCCTGAAGCTTTCTTT. Amino acid sequence: CASSPTGGFPEAFF. The rearrangement links TRBV19 to TRBJ1-1; unclear D gene. The V and J ends lost 6 bases and 6 bases respectively, with 17 bases between them. The CDR3 is 14 residues long. CDR1 LNHDA and CDR2 SQIVND come from the germline V gene (reference sequence). The full variable domain, with the rest looked up from reference TRBV19 and TRBJ1-1, is DGGITQSPKYLFRKEGQNVTLSCEQNLNHDAMYWYRQDPGQGLRLIYYSQIVNDFQKGDIAEGYSVSREKKESFPLTVTSAQKNPTAFYLCASSPTGGFPEAFFGQGTRLTVV.